The T cell receptor beta chain described here comes from a study of CD8 T cell repertoires and HIV-1 epitope variants. Regarding the study as a whole: The assay identified only TCR beta chains of antigen-proliferating T cells.

Germline lookup yields CDR1 SGDLS and CDR2 YYNGEE. CDR3 size: 15 residues. J was trimmed by 5 bases and V by 2 bases; bases with no gene match: 9. Comments on this clone: The antigen remains undetermined.

Profiling relied on immunoSEQ multiplex PCR, and the TCRdb table lists in-frame clones only, not all of them. This table has several thousand clones, more than 55% appearing once. The chain combines TRBV9 with TRBJ2-7, with 8 bases fitting TRBD1. Sequencing was done on a sample of cultured CD8+ T cells derived from PBMCs. The sequence derives from a male donor with HIV. CDR3 DNA: TGTGCCAGCAGCGTTATGACAGGGGCCAAGGACGAGCAGTACTTC. Encoded protein: CASSVMTGAKDEQYF.